The clone carrying this T cell receptor beta chain has only a few counts. This record comes from a study of blood T cell repertoires in COVID-19. Overall study: Acute and convalescent COVID-19 specimens originated in the United States, Italy and Spain.

Source study methods: The assay estimated nucleated cells by amplifying reference gene primers. The assay was immunoSEQ multiplex PCR, and TCRdb's table has in-frame clones only and misses some. That table gives V, J and clone size, and the DNA gave D and trimming. This table has 35,000 to 45,000 clones, around 82% appearing once. The CDR3 extends over 15 amino acids. CDR1 LGHNA and CDR2 YNFKEQ come from the germline V gene. Trimming took 4 bases from V and 9 from J; bases not matched to a gene: 11. The clonotype was recovered from a human donor in a cohort sampled during active COVID-19. This chain connects TRBV4-2 to TRBJ2-1; 8 bases are a match to TRBD2. The sequencing sample was made of peripheral blood. As DNA, the CDR3 is TGTGCCAGCAGCCCTGTCGGGGGGGCCATAAGTGAGCAGTTCTTC. Amino acids: CASSPVGGAISEQFF.